This T cell receptor (beta chain) was sequenced in a study of cytomegalovirus exposure and HLA in healthy donors (dated by TCRdb to about 2017). About the study as a whole: In an earlier analysis of roughly 500 of the donors, around 290 Gb of sequence data and 120 million or so unique TCR beta sequences from 180 million or so T cells were reported. The study combined high-throughput TCR immunosequencing, statistical association of individual TCRs with disease status, and machine learning to predict cytomegalovirus infection status. The later analysis used no new phenotypic data to find candidate immune exposures, relying instead on TCR beta sequences and their occurrence across donors. The study aimed to test whether cataloging public T cell receptors could reveal signatures of past pathogen exposure. On average, about 240,000 unique TCR beta nucleotide sequences were sequenced per donor among 350 to 400 genotyped donors of the cohort, with about 19% of those sequences being non-productive. Of the roughly 400 genotyped donors, more than 75% were placed in the genetic ancestry cluster associated with self-reported Caucasian donors. Because of strong linkage in the cohort, 5 or 6 DR-DQ haplotypes were treated as single units for association and clustering. In addition to the first cohort of roughly 700 subjects, a separate validation cohort of over 90 different subjects was used. Using immunosequencing, the study profiled T cell repertoires from around 680 subjects and related those repertoires to cytomegalovirus serostatus. An early release covering roughly 640 HLA-typed donors comprised approximately 290 gigabases of sequencing data and some 79 million unique TCR sequences. Every discovery cohort repertoire had been produced on one sequencing platform. Typing coverage varied by locus: roughly 629-640 donors for A, B, C, DRB1 and DQB1; some 520 for DQA1; more than 600 for DPA1; more than 450 for DPB1. Donor age, sex, ethnicity and CMV serostatus were compiled together with the repertoire data. HLA typing included class I and class II loci at four-digit resolution. In an earlier analysis of 587 of the donors, high-throughput TCR beta sequencing was used to judge whether each TCR beta V gene segment behaved as functional or pseudogenic. In a later genetic analysis, genome-wide SNP genotypes for about three fifths of the 666 donors were used, and that subset was treated as a discovery cohort. A later analysis re-analyzed previously published TCR beta repertoires from 666 donors and added high-resolution HLA genotyping to study TCR occurrence patterns. Broader findings and caveats from the paper: In a later analysis, the rate of TCR association differed among HLA loci, with DRB1 alleles having the most associated TCRs and HLA-C alleles having the fewest. Only TCR beta chains were sequenced in this cohort, and the absence of alpha or paired-chain data limited detectable features. The classifier was reported to diagnose cytomegalovirus status with high specificity and sensitivity in both the original and validation cohorts. Most TCR sequences were seen in very few donors, while some public TCRs were found in many individuals. Presence/absence analyses assumed roughly uniform sequencing depth across donors, an assumption that may not hold. The authors suggested that the approach could potentially be generalized to other disease states and immunological phenotypes. When HLA alleles, especially DR and DQ, strongly co-occurred, TCR associations were difficult to assign to individual alleles. Linkage disequilibrium might explain the correlated functional status among segregating V segments, but an unknown experimental factor could not be ruled out. Compared with equally common non-associated chains, HLA-associated TCR beta chains in a later analysis were more clonally expanded and had lower generation probabilities. Over 15 rarely observed V segments, including chromosome 9 orphons, were excluded from the earlier analysis of approximately 600 of the donors because counts were too low. In an earlier analysis of some 540 of the donors, most TCR beta V segments appeared in productive rearrangements about 90% or about 30% of the time, broadly matching IMGT annotations. A further reported finding was that TCR beta sequences accurately predicted the HLA-A and HLA-B alleles for most subjects in the first cohort. An association between a missense DCLRE1C variant and V-gene and J-gene trimming of TCR beta chains was found in a later genetic analysis and replicated in an independent cohort. A later analysis found that most CMV-associated TCR beta chains appeared HLA-restricted, with HLA associations seemingly driven largely by CMV exposure. The study gave a list of about 170 TCR beta chains associated with cytomegalovirus. Compared with the approximately 700-donor mean, donors in an Asian-associated ancestry cluster had fewer N-insertions in productive TCRs, according to a later genetic analysis. In a later analysis, some 17,000 TCR beta sequences were associated with specific HLA alleles at a false discovery rate of 0.05. According to a later analysis, parvovirus B19, influenza, CMV and Epstein-Barr virus appeared linked to several top co-occurrence clusters. A cluster of highly shared sequence variants was judged likely to be a technical artifact of the sequencing pipeline. HLA typing was unavailable for some donors at each locus, so association tests used only the typed subset. Because the 87-base-pair reads could not distinguish some IMGT-functional V segments, including TRBV6-2 and TRBV6-3, those segments were excluded. In vitro tests confirmed that a few of the cytomegalovirus-associated TCR beta chains recognize cytomegalovirus antigens. Immune exposure information for the cohort was limited to CMV serostatus.

Receptor amplification or capture employed the immunoSEQ multiplex PCR assay. For the multiplex PCR, a mixture combining 60 forward primers for TCR Vbeta segments and 13 reverse primers for TCR Jbeta segments was used. The CDR3 region of rearranged TCR beta genes was amplified from genomic DNA by a multiplex PCR assay. On the Illumina HiSeq System, the amplified TCR beta libraries were sequenced as 87-base-pair reads. The authors' pipeline ran thus. Across the 666 repertoires, a later analysis counted tens of millions of unique TCR beta chains, 9.5 million to 12 million of which were shared by at least two donors. A nearest-neighbor algorithm error-corrected the raw reads and collapsed the reads into unique sequences, merging closely related sequences to remove PCR and sequencing errors. To assign V, D and J gene segments, CDR3 sequences were aligned to IMGT reference sequences. Each retained sequence needed at least a six-nucleotide match to both a V gene segment and a J gene segment. Rearrangements were classified as productive when the CDR3 lacked stop codons and remained in frame with V and J, and all other rearrangements were classified as non-productive. Following IMGT convention, CDR3 was defined as the stretch from the second conserved V-encoded cysteine up to the conserved J-encoded phenylalanine. The earlier analysis of about 610 of the donors excluded sequences that lacked an unambiguous match to a single V gene segment. An earlier analysis of under 750 of the donors called V segments functional above 56.7% productive rearrangements and segregating when the between-donor standard deviation exceeded 5%. A statistical classification framework was built to diagnose cytomegalovirus status from the catalog of TCR beta chain sequences. V and J gene assignment, in a later analysis, came from comparing TCR nucleotide sequences with IMGT/GENE-DB human TR gene sequences. The TCRdist pipeline was used in a later analysis to assign CDR3 sequences and most-parsimonious VDJ recombination scenarios. A later analysis defined each TCR beta chain by its CDR3 amino acid sequence plus V-gene family, and excluded reads lacking a unique V-gene family. A later analysis removed several hundred highly shared, low-generation-probability nucleotide sequences to deal with suspected cross-contamination and a sequencing artifact. For each public chain, a later analysis derived a clonal expansion index from normalized ranks of inferred template counts within each repertoire. A later analysis computed generation probabilities with a VDJ recombination model fitted to out-of-frame rearrangements, and checked the results against IGoR. In a later analysis, TCR-TCR, TCR-HLA and TCR-CMV co-occurrence was scored with hypergeometric tests, and a repertoire-size bias correction was applied to TCR pairs. False discovery rates were estimated in a later analysis by permuting HLA or CMV assignments 20 times. In a later analysis, co-occurring TCRs were grouped with DBSCAN, and TCRdist sequence similarity was added when clustering was performed within HLA-allele-positive subsets. Co-occurrence clustering excluded repertoires with fewer than 30,000 or more than 120,000 public chains, plus five with anomalous nucleotide sharing. This immuneACCESS table, as held by TCRdb, lists in-frame sequences with V and J called but not all clones. Of the missing ones, under half trace to an unresolved V gene in checked studies; the others have no known cause. That table is the source of V, J and clone size, and D and trimming were worked out from the DNA. This sample lists 150,000 to 200,000 clones; approximately 81% were detected once. The leading ten clones occupy 0.26% of the sample.

Reading from cysteine to phenylalanine, the CDR3 counts 16 amino acids. Of the read, only the CDR3 DNA is kept; its 48 bases are in frame from base 1. V loses 0 bases of germline sequence and J loses 2 bases, and the interval between the two ends is 15 bases. CDR1 and CDR2 are drawn from the germline V gene (reference sequence): GTSNPN, SVGIG. As regards this clone: The target of this receptor is not known. Base-call qualities are not available, and no considerably larger clone is one nucleotide away.

The cohort was made up of about 670 healthy bone marrow donors. At the time of sampling, every cohort member was nominally healthy, though immune exposures that went unrecorded were likely present. The donor tested CMV seronegative, placing the donor among the 350 or so seronegative members of the cohort. Every donor gave a peripheral blood sample, and the peripheral blood mononuclear cells from that sample were used for TCR beta sequencing. The Qiagen DNeasy Blood Extraction Kit was used to extract genomic DNA from the blood cell samples. Rearrangement joined TRBV30 to TRBJ2-3; TRBD2 is a weak D gene call, 7 bases matching. This receptor was taken from a boy younger than 18 in good health and CMV-seronegative. Sequenced input: PBMCs. The CDR3: CAWSVGGWDYTDTQYF. DNA sequence: TGTGCCTGGAGTGTAGGGGGTTGGGACTACACAGATACGCAGTATTTT.